This T cell receptor beta chain was identified during a study of control samples from healthy donors and cancer patients. Germline values: CDR1 LGHNA, CDR2 YSLEER. Trimming cost V 1 base and J 5 bases; bases outside gene matches: 6. The CDR3 is made up of 15 amino acids. TCRdb's copy holds only in-frame clones and misses some; the assay was immunoSEQ multiplex PCR. The table shows around 120,000 clones, with about 88% occurring only once. The receptor was isolated from a woman aged 70-85 years in good health. V and J are TRBV4-3 and TRBJ2-5; TRBD1 matches 8 bases. The sample comprised blood. Written as DNA, the CDR3 is TGCGCCAGCAGCCAAGGTACAGGGGGTACGGAGACCCAGTACTTC. It codes for CASSQGTGGTETQYF.